The next 3 T cell receptor beta chains were all read from a single sample in a study of T cells in localized non-small cell lung cancer (dated by TCRdb to about 2020). Libraries were made using the immunoSEQ multiplex PCR assay. TCRdb obtained this table from immuneACCESS and retained in-frame rearrangements with V and J assigned. These tables miss some clones; where compared with another copy, unresolved V genes account for less than half of the shortfall, and the remainder is unexplained. The sample has about 35,000 clones on record, more than 85% of them singletons. Approximately 10% of the sample belongs to the ten largest clones. The specimen was peripheral blood mononuclear cells, collected before any cancer treatment. The receptors here all came from an older female donor with stage II lung adenocarcinoma.

The rearrangement joins TRBV7-2 to TRBJ1-3; D call uncertain. The germline gives CDR1 SGHTA, CDR2 FQGNSA. CDR3 length equals 17 residues. V shed 1 base and J shed 0 bases, with 13 bases lying between them. The CDR3 sequence: CASSLEFRVFSGNTIYF. The CDR3 nucleotides are TGTGCCAGCAGCTTAGAATTCAGAGTATTCTCTGGAAACACCATATATTTT. The whole variable domain, remainder taken from reference TRBV7-2 and TRBJ1-3, is GAGVSQSPSNKVTEKGKDVELRCDPISGHTALYWYRQSLGQGLEFLIYFQGNSAPDKSGLPSDRFSAERTGGSVSTLTIQRTQQEDSAVYLCASSLEFRVFSGNTIYFGEGSWLTVV.

The V and J genes are TRBV7-2 and TRBJ2-3, with D unclear. Trimming took off 1 base at V and 5 bases at J, with 13 bases between the two ends. CDR1 SGHTA and CDR2 FQGNSA come from the germline V gene. CDR3 size: 15 residues. CDR3 sequence: CASSLGVSDVDTQYF. The CDR3 bases are TGTGCCAGCAGCTTAGGCGTCTCGGATGTAGATACGCAGTATTTT.

V usage is TRBV18 and J usage is TRBJ2-5; 8 bases fit TRBD2. Germline CDR1 and CDR2: KGHSH and LQKENI. The CDR3 consists of 15 residues. J gave up 1 base and V 2 bases, and 3 bases lay outside the gene matches. CDR3 nucleotides: TGTGCCAGCTCACCATCGGGAGGGGTCCAAGAGACCCAGTACTTC. Its translation is CASSPSGGVQETQYF.